This T cell receptor (beta chain) was recovered during a study of human T cells and chemical hapten exposure. This clonotype was seen more than once but under ten times. TCRdb called the RACE reads again in MiXCR, with one record for every CDR3 protein. The sample has more than 250,000 distinct CDR3 sequences, roughly 8.9% seen once. Unmatched junction bases numbered 11, after V lost 4 bases and J lost 3 bases. Germline CDR1 reads SEHNR; CDR2 reads FQNEAQ (reference sequence). CDR3 length equals 17 residues. As to time point: pre-sensitization, week 0. The treatment denotes: therapeutic diphenylcyclopropenone sensitization with weekly scalp DPC. Unfractionated whole blood was the source of the extracted total RNA.

This receptor was obtained from a woman between 35 and 50 years old with alopecia areata. Some clones in this sample may be carry-over from other donors' samples. The chain links TRBV7-9 to TRBJ2-7; TRBD2 aligns across 11 bases. The material was whole blood, obtained in connection with sensitization to the hapten diphenylcyclopropenone (DPC). The CDR3 spells CASSSLRGTSGSYEQYF. The CDR3 DNA follows: TGTGCCAGCAGCTCCCTTAGGGGAACTAGCGGGAGCTACGAGCAGTACTTC. Filled out from reference TRBV7-9 and TRBJ2-7, the complete variable domain reads DTGVSQNPRHKITKRGQNVTFRCDPISEHNRLYWYRQTLGQGPEFLTYFQNEAQLEKSRLLSDRFSAERPKGSFSTLEIQRTEQGDSAMYLCASSSLRGTSGSYEQYFGPGTRLTVT.